The clone carrying this T cell receptor beta chain has ten or more counts. What it binds is unknown. Genomic DNA acted as the template from which TCR beta VDJ combination and CDR3 sequence profiling were carried out. MiXCR, run by TCRdb on the reads, gives a single entry per CDR3 protein. The sample contains hundreds of thousands of distinct CDR3 sequences, 25% to 40% of which appear only once. An expansion of CD8+CD57+ cells by flow cytometry had been shown in patients chosen for sequencing. There were no patients without severe acquired aplastic anemia. None of the patients had been given any therapy when their blood was sampled. The data were taken from a study of CD8+CD57+ T cells in acquired aplastic anemia. Study-level points and caveats: Between patients and controls, CD8+ Simpson's diversity did not vary significantly.

V gave up 5 bases and J gave up 0 bases, with 16 bases separating them. CDR1 and CDR2 (germline): MGHDK, SYGVNS. There are 16 residues in the CDR3. This clonotype was sampled from a human donor with aplastic anemia. The rearrangement joins TRBV25-1 to TRBJ1-1, with D maybe TRBD1 (6 bases). Input material: sorted CD4+, CD8+, or CD8+CD57+ T cells (not recorded which) from PBMCs. The CDR3 DNA is TGTGCCAGCAGTCGGTTGGGGGCCGGTGTGAACACTGAAGCTTTCTTT. This encodes CASSRLGAGVNTEAFF.